Listed below are T cell receptor beta chains from one sample, sequenced in a study of T cells in Graves' hyperthyroidism and ophthalmopathy. From the multiplex PCR reads, TCRdb called clonotypes with MiXCR, one entry per CDR3 protein. Of approximately 610,000 distinct CDR3 sequences in the sample, roughly a sixth were seen once. Sequencing was performed on blood. The receptor source for this set is a woman under 30 with Graves' hyperthyroidism. Both conserved end residues are trimmed from each CDR3.

>TRBJ2-3|TRBV24-1
ATSDWTEDTDTQY
>TRBJ2-5|TRBV7-2
ASSENGETQY
>TRBJ1-5|TRBV12-3/TRBV12-4
ASSLFRGRNQPQH
>TRBJ2-7|TRBV30
AWSVNVWGQESYEQY
>TRBJ2-7|TRBV28
ASTLRGTGGYEQY
>TRBJ2-7|TRBV27
ASTSPRQY
>TRBJ1-2|TRBV30
AWGGTARFA
>TRBJ2-1|TRBV14
ASSQVRRGNEQF
>TRBJ1-2|TRBV3-1
ASSPPQRT
>TRBJ2-7|TRBV7-8
ASSAGQGIIAYEQY
>TRBJ1-5|TRBV2
ASTNGHLANQPQH
>TRBJ1-6|TRBV20-1
SARDPRGFNSPLH
>TRBJ2-7|TRBV28
ASSSGTNNEQY
>TRBJ1-2|TRBV11-2
ASSSGTGDNYGYT
>TRBJ2-7|TRBV6-2/TRBV6-3
ASSLAGALEQY
>TRBJ2-1|TRBV3-1
ASSQDGGPFDEQF
>TRBJ2-7|TRBV28
ASSTPSGGRYEQY
>TRBJ2-7|TRBV5-1
ASSVSGSGLSYEQY
>TRBJ2-1|TRBV6-2/TRBV6-3
ASSSPGRSSYNEQF
>TRBJ2-2|TRBV6-1
ASPRKSGSDTGELF
>TRBJ2-2|TRBV7-6
ASSLPNQAGGTGELF
>TRBJ2-1|TRBV3-1
ASSLLGRRSSYNEQF